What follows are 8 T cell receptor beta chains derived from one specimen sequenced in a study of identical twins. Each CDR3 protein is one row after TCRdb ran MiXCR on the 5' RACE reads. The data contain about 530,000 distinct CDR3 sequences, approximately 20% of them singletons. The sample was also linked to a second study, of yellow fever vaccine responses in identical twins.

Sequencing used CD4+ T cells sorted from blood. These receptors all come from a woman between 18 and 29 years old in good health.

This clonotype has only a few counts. In DNA form, the CDR3 reads TGTGCCAGCAGCCAAGATTCAAACAGGGGGCGTGAGACCCAGTACTTC. Translating it yields CASSQDSNRGRETQYF. The chain uses TRBV4-2 and TRBJ2-5; 9 bases fit TRBD1. The CDR3 runs to 16 residues. The germline CDR1 and CDR2 sequences are LGHNA and YNFKEQ. Germline trimming cut 0 bases from V and 5 bases from J; bases unmatched to any gene: 7.

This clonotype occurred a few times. The CDR3 DNA reads as TGTGCCAGCAGGTCCCACCAGTTCGGGGGACCGCTCTACAATGAGCAGTTCTTC. This encodes CASRSHQFGGPLYNEQFF. The gene calls are TRBV12-3 or TRBV12-4 and TRBJ2-1, with a possible D match to TRBD2 (6 bases). Trimming took 6 bases from V and 3 from J, leaving 24 bases between them. This CDR3 has 18 residues.

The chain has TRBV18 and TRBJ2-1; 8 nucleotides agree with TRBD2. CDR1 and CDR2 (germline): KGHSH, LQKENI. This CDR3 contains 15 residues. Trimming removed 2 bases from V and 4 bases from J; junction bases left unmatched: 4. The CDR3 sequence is CASSPILADYNEQFF. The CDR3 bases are TGTGCCAGCTCACCAATACTAGCGGATTACAATGAGCAGTTCTTC. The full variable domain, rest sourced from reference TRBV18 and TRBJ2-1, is NAGVMQNPRHLVRRRGQEARLRCSPMKGHSHVYWYRQLPEEGLKFMVYLQKENIIDESGMPKERFSAEFPKEGPSILRIQQVVRGDSAAYFCASSPILADYNEQFFGPGTRLTVL.

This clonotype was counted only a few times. The CDR3: CSVIWGGRIQYF. In DNA form, the CDR3 reads TGCAGCGTCATCTGGGGTGGGCGCATTCAGTACTTC. The J gene is TRBJ2-4, the V gene TRBV29-1; D is unclear. The germline V gene encodes CDR1 SQVTM and CDR2 ANQGSEA. The CDR3 is 12 amino acids. V gave up 6 bases and J gave up 9 bases, with 15 bases separating them.

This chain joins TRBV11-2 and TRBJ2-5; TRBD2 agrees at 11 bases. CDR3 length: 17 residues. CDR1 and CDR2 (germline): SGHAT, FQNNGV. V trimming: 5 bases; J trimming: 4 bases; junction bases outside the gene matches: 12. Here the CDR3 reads CASSLKVTSGGRETQYF. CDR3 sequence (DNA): TGTGCCAGCAGCCTAAAGGTTACTAGCGGGGGTAGAGAGACCCAGTACTTC.

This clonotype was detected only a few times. The CDR3 here is CASSFPEETQYF. The CDR3 nucleotides read TGCGCCAGCAGCTTTCCTGAAGAGACCCAGTACTTC. V gene TRBV5-1 combines with J gene TRBJ2-5; no definite D call. There are 12 residues in the CDR3. CDR1 and CDR2 from the germline V gene are SGHRS and YFSETQ. Trimming stripped 2 bases from V and 3 bases from J, with 5 bases between.

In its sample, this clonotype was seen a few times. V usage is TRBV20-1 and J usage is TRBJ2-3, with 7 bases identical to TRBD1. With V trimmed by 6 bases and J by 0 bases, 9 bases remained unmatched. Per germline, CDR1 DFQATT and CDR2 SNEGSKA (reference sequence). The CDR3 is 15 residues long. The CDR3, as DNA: TGCAGTGCCCATGGACAGGCACCTAGCACAGATACGCAGTATTTT. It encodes CSAHGQAPSTDTQYF.

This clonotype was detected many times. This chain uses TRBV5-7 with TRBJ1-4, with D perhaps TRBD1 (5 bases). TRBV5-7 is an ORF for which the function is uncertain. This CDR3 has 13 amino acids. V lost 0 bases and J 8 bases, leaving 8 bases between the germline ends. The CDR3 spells CASSLGTREKLFF. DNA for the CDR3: TGTGCCAGCAGCTTGGGGACAAGGGAAAAACTGTTTTTT.